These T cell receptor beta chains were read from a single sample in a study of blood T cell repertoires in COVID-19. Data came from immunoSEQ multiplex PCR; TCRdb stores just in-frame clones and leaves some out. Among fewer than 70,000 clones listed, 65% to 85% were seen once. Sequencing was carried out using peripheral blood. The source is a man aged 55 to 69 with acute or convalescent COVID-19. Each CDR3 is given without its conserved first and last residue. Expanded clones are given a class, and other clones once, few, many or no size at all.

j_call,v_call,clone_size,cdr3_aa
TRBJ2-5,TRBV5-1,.,ASSRDTQETQY
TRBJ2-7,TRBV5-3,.,ARSLRGRPSYEQY
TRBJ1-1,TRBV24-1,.,ATSDVTGMNTEAF
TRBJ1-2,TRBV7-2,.,ASSLRLSFRGYT
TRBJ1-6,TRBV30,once,AWSAGYNSPLH
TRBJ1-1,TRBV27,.,ASSRDRVTGNTEAF
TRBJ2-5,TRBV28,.,ASSSFVRETQY
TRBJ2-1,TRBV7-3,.,ASGIGTGVDEQF
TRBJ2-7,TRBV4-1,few,ASSLTRWDNLGEQY
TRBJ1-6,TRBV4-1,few,ASSPTGGADSPLH
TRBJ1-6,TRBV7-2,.,ASSLDSYNSPLH
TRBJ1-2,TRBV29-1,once,SVGAEYGYT
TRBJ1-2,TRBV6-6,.,ASIGGGEDYGYT
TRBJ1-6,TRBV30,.,AWSRGSGWNSPLH
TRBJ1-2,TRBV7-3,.,ASSLSSGNGYT
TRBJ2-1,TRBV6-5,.,ASRPTDRQGHEQF
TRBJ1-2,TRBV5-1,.,ASSGTGGNYGYT
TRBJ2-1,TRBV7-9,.,ASSLVGQRGLNEQF
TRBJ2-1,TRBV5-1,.,ASSFGGAGNGEQF
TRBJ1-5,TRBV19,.,ASSWGLNQPQH
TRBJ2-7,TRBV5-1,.,ASSLDSGTGRLQY
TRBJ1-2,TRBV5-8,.,ASSRDYLRYGYT
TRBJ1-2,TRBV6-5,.,ASRFMTVANYGYT
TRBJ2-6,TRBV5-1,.,ASSLGAGANVLT
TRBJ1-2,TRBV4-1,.,ASSQVWTVNYGYT
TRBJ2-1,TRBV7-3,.,ASSSNGQPEDEQF
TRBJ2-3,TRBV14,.,ASSQDRQSDTQY
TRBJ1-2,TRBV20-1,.,SGTGNGYT
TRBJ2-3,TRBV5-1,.,ASSLATGGPIDTQY
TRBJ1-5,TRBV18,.,ASSPAGQGPQH
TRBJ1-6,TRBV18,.,ASSPSGQGVSPLH
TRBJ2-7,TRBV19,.,ASSINIHAYEQY
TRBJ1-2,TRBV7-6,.,ASSLGGWDTGYT
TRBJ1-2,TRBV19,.,ASFTGPYGYT
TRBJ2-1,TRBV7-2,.,ASSNRDPLRYNEQF
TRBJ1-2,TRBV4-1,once,ASSQGLLDRINGYT
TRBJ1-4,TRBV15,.,ATSSGQVADEKLF
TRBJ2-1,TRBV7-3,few,ASSPLRGGNYNEQF
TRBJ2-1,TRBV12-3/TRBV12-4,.,ASSSGVEQF
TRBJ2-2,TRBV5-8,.,ASSSGTGSTGELF
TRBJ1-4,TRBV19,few,AASTRGGNVPNEKLF
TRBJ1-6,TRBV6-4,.,ASSAQGAENSPLH
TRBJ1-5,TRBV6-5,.,ATNSGELNQPQH
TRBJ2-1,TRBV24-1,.,ATSDQNTNEQF
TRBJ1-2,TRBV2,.,ASKGTGGGYGYT
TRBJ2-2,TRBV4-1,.,ASSQDLTGWTGELF
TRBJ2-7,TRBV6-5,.,ASSSRTGPYEQY
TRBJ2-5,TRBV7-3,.,ASRPRLAGEETQY
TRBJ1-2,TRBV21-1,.,ASSNYRDRGAIYGYT